Reported below is one T cell receptor beta chain. The data were obtained in a study of blood T cell repertoires in COVID-19. As for the study in general: PBMCs, B-cell-depleted T cells, or T cells provided the cDNA or gDNA that made up the material.

Germline V gene lookup returns CDR1 SGHRS and CDR2 YFSETQ. Trimming left V 0 bases short and J 6 bases short, with 13 bases between. The CDR3 contains 15 residues. Generated by immunoSEQ multiplex PCR, the TCRdb table keeps only in-frame clones and is missing some. The data hold 300,000 to 350,000 clones, with roughly nine tenths observed a single time. Seattle patients were enrolled while actively infected and followed longitudinally. The receptor was derived from a woman aged 60-75 years with COVID-19, enrolled during active disease. Sequenced material: peripheral blood. The chain combines TRBV5-1 with TRBJ2-1, with a weak D call TRBD1 (5 bases). CDR3 sequence: CASSLVVTAVNEQFF. The CDR3, as DNA: TGCGCCAGCAGCTTGGTCGTGACAGCCGTCAATGAGCAGTTCTTC.